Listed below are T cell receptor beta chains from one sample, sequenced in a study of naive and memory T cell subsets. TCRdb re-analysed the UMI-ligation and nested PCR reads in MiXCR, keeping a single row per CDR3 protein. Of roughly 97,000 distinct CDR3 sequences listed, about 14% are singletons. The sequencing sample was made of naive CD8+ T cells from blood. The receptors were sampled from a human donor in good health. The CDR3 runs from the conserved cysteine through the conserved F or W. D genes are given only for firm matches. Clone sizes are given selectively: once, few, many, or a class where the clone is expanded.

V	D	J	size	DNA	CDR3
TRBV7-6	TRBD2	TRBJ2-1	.	TGTGCCAGCAGCCATCTAGCGGAGGCCCCCAATGAGCAGTTCTTC	CASSHLAEAPNEQFF
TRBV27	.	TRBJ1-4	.	TGTGCCAGCAGTTTACAGGGAGAAGTTCATGAAAAACTGTTTTTT	CASSLQGEVHEKLFF
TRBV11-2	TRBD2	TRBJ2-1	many	TGTGCCAGCAGCTTAAAAACCCTCCTAGCGGGAGGTAACGACAATGAGCAGTTCTTC	CASSLKTLLAGGNDNEQFF
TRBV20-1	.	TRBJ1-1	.	TGCAGTGCTAGAGATGGGGGGAGAACTGAAGCTTTCTTT	CSARDGGRTEAFF
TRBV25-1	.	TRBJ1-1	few	TGTGCCAGCAGTCTCAGTATCGGGACTGAAGCTTTCTTT	CASSLSIGTEAFF
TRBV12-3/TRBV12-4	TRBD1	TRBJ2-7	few	TGTGCCAGCAGCCCCGACAGGGCCCGGTGGGAGCAGTACTTC	CASSPDRARWEQYF
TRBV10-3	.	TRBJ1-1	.	TGTGCCATCAGGACTCTCGAGGGGTTGAACACTGAAGCTTTCTTT	CAIRTLEGLNTEAFF
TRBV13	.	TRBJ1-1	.	TGTGCCAGCAGCTTAAGGGTGGGAGTAGAAGCTTTCTTT	CASSLRVGVEAFF
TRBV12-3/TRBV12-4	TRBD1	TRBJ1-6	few	TGTGCCAGCAAGGGACAGGGCTTACCCCTCCACTTT	CASKGQGLPLHF
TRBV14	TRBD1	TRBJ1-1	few	TGTGCCAGCAGCCAAGGGACAGGGGCTATGACAGCTTTCTTT	CASSQGTGAMTAFF
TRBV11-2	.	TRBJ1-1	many	TGTGCCAGCAGCTTAGTAGGGAACACTGAAGCTTTCTTT	CASSLVGNTEAFF
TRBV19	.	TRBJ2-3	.	TGTGCCAGTACCCCCCGTCTAGCCATAACAGATACGCAGTATTTT	CASTPRLAITDTQYF
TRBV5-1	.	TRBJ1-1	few	TGCGCCAGCAGCTTGTGGGGGCAGGACACTGAAGCTTTCTTT	CASSLWGQDTEAFF
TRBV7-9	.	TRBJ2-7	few	TGTGCCAGCAGCTCCTCTCCGGCGGGGTCCTACGAGCAGTACTTC	CASSSSPAGSYEQYF
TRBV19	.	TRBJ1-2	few	TGTGCCAGTAGTATGACGGGTCCTGGCTACACCTTC	CASSMTGPGYTF
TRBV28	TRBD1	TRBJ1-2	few	TGTGCCAGCAGTTCCGGGACAGGGATCGGCTACACCTTC	CASSSGTGIGYTF
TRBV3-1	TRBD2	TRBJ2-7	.	TGTGCCAGCAGCCAAGTTCCGACTAGCGCCAGCTCCTACGAGCAGTACTTC	CASSQVPTSASSYEQYF
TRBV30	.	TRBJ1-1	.	TGTGCCTGGAGTGGCGGCAGCAACACTGAAGCTTTCTTT	CAWSGGSNTEAFF
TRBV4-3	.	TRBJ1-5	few	TGCGCCAGCAGCCGGAGCTACCGTAATCAGCCCCAGCATTTT	CASSRSYRNQPQHF
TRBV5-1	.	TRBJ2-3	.	TGCGCCAGCAGCTTCGAGCAAGGGGAACGGACGCAGTATTTT	CASSFEQGERTQYF
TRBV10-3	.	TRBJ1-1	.	TGTGCCATCAAGGATACGGGGAACACTGAAGCTTTCTTT	CAIKDTGNTEAFF
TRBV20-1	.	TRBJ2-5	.	TGCAGTGCTCCGCACAGGCAAGAGACCCAGTACTTC	CSAPHRQETQYF
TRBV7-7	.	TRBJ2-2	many	TGTGCTAGCAGCTCACCTAACACCGGGGAGCTGTTTTTT	CASSSPNTGELFF
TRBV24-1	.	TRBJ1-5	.	TGTGCCACCAGTGATGGCCGACAGGCCTATAGCAATCAGCCCCAGCATTTT	CATSDGRQAYSNQPQHF
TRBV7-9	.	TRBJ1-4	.	TGTGCCACCACCTTCGGGAATGAAAAACTGTTTTTT	CATTFGNEKLFF
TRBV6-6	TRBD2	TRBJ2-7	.	TGTGCCAGCAGTTCTAGCGGGGGGGCCGCCGAGCAGTACTTC	CASSSSGGAAEQYF
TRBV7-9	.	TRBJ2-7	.	TGTGCCAGCAGCTTAGCAGGACAAGACTACGAGCAGTACTTC	CASSLAGQDYEQYF
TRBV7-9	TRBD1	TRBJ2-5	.	TGTGCCAGCAGCTCCCGACAGGGTCTTCTTCAAGAGACCCAGTACTTC	CASSSRQGLLQETQYF
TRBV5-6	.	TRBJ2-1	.	TGTGCCAGCAGCTTGATAAGGGTTCGGGTCGACGACAATGAGCAGTTCTTC	CASSLIRVRVDDNEQFF
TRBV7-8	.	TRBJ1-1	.	TGTGCCAGCAGCTTTAGAACAGTGGACACTGAAGCTTTCTTT	CASSFRTVDTEAFF
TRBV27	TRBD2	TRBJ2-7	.	TGTGCCAGCCTAGCGGGAGGGGGGGAGCAGTACTTC	CASLAGGGEQYF
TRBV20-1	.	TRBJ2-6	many	TGCAGTGCTAGACAGACCACGGGGAGCTCTGGGGCCAACGTCCTGACTTTC	CSARQTTGSSGANVLTF
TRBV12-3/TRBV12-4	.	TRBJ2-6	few	TGTGCCAGCCTGGGCAGGGCCAACGTCCTGACTTTC	CASLGRANVLTF
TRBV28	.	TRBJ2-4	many	TGTGCCAGCAGTTCCCAAACCCTCCTAGAGGGAAACATTCAGTACTTC	CASSSQTLLEGNIQYF
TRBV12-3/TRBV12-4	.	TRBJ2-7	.	TGTGCCAGCAGTTTCCAGGGGCCCTACGAGCAGTACTTC	CASSFQGPYEQYF
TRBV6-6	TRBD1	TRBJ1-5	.	TGTGCCAGCAGCCCCCCGGGACAGGGGAATCAGCCCCAGCATTTT	CASSPPGQGNQPQHF
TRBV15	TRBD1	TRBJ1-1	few	TGTGCCACCAGCAGAGTAGTTACAGGGGGCACTGAAGCTTTCTTT	CATSRVVTGGTEAFF
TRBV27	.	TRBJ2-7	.	TGTGCCAGCAGTTTTGGAGGGGACGGGCAGTACTTC	CASSFGGDGQYF
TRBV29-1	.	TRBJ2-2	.	TGCAGCTTAAGACTAGCGAACACCGGGGAGCTGTTTTTT	CSLRLANTGELFF
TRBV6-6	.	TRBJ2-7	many	TGTGCCAGCAGTTACTCGGAGCATGGAGAGCAGTACTTC	CASSYSEHGEQYF
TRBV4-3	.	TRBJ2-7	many	TGCGCCAGCAGCCACCTCAATGAGGGAAACTACGAGCAGTACTTC	CASSHLNEGNYEQYF
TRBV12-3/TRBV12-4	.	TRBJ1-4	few	TGTGCCAGCAGTTGGGTACGGGAAAAACTGTTTTTT	CASSWVREKLFF
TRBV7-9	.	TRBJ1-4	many	TGTGCCAGCAGCCGGGATCCCTTTGAAAAACTGTTTTTT	CASSRDPFEKLFF
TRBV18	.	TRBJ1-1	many	TGTGCCAGCTCACCATACGACGGTAACACTGAAGCTTTCTTT	CASSPYDGNTEAFF
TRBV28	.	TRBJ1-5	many	TGTGCCAGCAGTTTGTCCAGTAGCAATCAGCCCCAGCATTTT	CASSLSSSNQPQHF
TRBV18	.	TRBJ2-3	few	TGTGCCAGCTCACCACCTTCGCGGGCTAGCACAGATACGCAGTATTTT	CASSPPSRASTDTQYF
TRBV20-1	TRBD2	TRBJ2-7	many	TGCAGTGCTATGGTAGTGGGACTAGCGGTTTACGAGCAGTACTTC	CSAMVVGLAVYEQYF
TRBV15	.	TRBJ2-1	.	TGTGCCACCGCGAGCTTGGAATTGAATGAGCAGTTCTTC	CATASLELNEQFF
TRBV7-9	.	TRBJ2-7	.	TGTGCCAGCAGCTTAGCCCCCGGAGAGGGAGAGCAGTACTTC	CASSLAPGEGEQYF
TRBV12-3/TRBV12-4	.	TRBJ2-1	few	TGTGCCAGCAGTTTTGTAAGGGTTAGCATTTATGAGCAGTTCTTC	CASSFVRVSIYEQFF
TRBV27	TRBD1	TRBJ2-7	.	TGTGCCAGCAGTTTTCCGACAGGGCTCGCCGACGAGCAGTACTTC	CASSFPTGLADEQYF
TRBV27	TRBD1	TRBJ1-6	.	TGTGCCAGCAGTTTGTGGGACAGTGGTATTGTTCGGTCACCCCTCCACTTT	CASSLWDSGIVRSPLHF
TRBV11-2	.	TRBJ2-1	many	TGTGCCAGCAGCCTTAATGAGCAGTTCTTC	CASSLNEQFF
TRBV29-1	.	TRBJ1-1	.	TGCAGCGACGGGAGGGCCCAAACGGGCACTGAAGCTTTCTTT	CSDGRAQTGTEAFF